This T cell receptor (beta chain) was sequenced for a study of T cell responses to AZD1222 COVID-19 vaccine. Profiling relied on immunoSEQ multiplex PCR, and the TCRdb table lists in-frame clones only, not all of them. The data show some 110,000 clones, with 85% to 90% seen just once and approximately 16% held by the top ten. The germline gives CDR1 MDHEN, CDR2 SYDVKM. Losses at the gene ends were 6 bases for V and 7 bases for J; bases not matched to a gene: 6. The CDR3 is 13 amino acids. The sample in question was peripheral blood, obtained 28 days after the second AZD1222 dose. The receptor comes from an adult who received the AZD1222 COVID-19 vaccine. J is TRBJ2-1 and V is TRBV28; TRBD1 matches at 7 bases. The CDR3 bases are TGTGCCAGCAGGCGACCGGACAGGAATGAGCAGTTCTTC. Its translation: CASRRPDRNEQFF.